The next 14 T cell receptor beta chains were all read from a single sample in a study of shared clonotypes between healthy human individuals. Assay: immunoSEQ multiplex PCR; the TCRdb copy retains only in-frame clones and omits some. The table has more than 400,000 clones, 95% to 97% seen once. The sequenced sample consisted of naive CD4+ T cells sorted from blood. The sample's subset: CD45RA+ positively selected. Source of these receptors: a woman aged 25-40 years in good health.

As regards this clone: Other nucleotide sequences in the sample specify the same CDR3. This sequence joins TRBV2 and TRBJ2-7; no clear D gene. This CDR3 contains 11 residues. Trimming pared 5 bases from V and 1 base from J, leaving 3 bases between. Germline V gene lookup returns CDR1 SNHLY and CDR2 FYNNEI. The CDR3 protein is CASSSSYEQYF. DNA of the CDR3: TGTGCCAGCAGTAGTTCCTACGAGCAGTACTTC.

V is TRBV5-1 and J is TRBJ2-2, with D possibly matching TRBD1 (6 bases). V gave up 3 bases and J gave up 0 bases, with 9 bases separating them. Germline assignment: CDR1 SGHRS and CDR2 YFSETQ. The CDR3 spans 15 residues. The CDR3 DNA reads TGCGCCAGCAGCTGGACAGCCTCGAACACCGGGGAGCTGTTTTTT. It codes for CASSWTASNTGELFF.

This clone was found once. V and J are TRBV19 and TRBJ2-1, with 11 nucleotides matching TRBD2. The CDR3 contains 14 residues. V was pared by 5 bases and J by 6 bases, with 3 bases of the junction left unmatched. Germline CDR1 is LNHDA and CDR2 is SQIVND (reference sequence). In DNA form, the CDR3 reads TGTGCCAGTAGTCGGACTAGCGGGCTCAATGAGCAGTTCTTC. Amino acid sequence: CASSRTSGLNEQFF.

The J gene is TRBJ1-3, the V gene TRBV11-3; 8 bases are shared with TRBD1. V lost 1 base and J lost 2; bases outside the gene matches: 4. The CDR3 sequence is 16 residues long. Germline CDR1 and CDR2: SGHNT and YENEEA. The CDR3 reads CASSLGQGTTGNTIYF. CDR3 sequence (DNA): TGTGCCAGCAGCTTAGGACAGGGGACAACTGGAAACACCATATATTTT.

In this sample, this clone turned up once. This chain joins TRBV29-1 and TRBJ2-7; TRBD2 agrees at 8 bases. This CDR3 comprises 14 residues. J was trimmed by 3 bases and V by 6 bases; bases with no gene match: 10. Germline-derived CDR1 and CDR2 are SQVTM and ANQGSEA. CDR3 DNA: TGCAGCGTCGACTATAGCGGGAAAGGCTACGAGCAGTACTTC. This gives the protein CSVDYSGKGYEQYF.

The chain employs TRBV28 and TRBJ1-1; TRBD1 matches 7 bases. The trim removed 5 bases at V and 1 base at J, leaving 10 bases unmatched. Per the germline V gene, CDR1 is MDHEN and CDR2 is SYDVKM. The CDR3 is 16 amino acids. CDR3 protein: CASSDPRQGQNTEAFF. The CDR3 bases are TGTGCCAGCAGTGACCCACGACAGGGCCAGAACACTGAAGCTTTCTTT.

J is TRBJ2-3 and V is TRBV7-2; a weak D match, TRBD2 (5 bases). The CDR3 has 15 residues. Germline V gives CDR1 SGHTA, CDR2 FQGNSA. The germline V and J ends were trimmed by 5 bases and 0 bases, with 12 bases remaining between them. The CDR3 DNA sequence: TGTGCCAGCAGCCGCCTTCGCGGGAGCACAGATACGCAGTATTTT. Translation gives CASSRLRGSTDTQYF.

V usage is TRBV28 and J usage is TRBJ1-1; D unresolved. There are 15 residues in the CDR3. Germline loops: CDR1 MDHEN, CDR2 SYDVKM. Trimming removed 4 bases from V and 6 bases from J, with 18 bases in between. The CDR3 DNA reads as TGTGCCAGCAGTTCCCCAAGAGGCATCGTACCTGAAGCTTTCTTT. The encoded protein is CASSSPRGIVPEAFF.

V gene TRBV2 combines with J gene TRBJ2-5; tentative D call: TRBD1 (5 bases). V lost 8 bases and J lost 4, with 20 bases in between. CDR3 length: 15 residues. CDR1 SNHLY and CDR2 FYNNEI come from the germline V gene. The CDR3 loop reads CASVSPGILGETQYF. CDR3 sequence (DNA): TGTGCCAGCGTTTCTCCAGGGATTCTCGGAGAGACCCAGTACTTC.

CDR3 nucleotide sequence: TGTGCCAGCAGCTTAGTTCCGGGGATGTACGAGCAGTACTTC. Amino acids: CASSLVPGMYEQYF. This rearrangement joins TRBV11-2 to TRBJ2-7; D possibly corresponds to TRBD2 (5 bases). Germline CDR1 is SGHAT and CDR2 is FQNNGV. The CDR3 length is 14 residues. V was pared by 1 base and J by 4 bases, with 11 bases between.

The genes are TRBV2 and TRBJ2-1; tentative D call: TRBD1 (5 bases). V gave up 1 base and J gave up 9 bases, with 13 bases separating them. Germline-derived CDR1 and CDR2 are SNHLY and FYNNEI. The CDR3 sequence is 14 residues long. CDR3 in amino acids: CASSEEGRGGEQFF. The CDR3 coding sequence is TGTGCCAGCAGTGAAGAAGGTAGGGGCGGTGAGCAGTTCTTC.

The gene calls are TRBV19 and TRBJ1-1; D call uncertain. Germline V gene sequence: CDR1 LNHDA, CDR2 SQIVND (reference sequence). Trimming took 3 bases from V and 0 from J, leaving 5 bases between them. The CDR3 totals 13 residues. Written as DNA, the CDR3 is TGTGCCAGTAGTATCTTTCTGAACACTGAAGCTTTCTTT. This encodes CASSIFLNTEAFF.

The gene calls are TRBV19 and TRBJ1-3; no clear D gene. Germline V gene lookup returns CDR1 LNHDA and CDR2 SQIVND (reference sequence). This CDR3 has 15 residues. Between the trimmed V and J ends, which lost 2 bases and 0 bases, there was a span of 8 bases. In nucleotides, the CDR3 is TGTGCCAGTAGTATAATGACGGACTCTGGAAACACCATATATTTT. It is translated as CASSIMTDSGNTIYF.

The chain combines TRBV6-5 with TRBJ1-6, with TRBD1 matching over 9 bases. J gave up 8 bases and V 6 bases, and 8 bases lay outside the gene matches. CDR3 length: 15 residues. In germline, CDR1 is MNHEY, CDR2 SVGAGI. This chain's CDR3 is CASRAQGAGHSPLHF. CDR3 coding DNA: TGTGCCAGCAGGGCACAGGGGGCAGGGCATTCACCCCTCCACTTT.